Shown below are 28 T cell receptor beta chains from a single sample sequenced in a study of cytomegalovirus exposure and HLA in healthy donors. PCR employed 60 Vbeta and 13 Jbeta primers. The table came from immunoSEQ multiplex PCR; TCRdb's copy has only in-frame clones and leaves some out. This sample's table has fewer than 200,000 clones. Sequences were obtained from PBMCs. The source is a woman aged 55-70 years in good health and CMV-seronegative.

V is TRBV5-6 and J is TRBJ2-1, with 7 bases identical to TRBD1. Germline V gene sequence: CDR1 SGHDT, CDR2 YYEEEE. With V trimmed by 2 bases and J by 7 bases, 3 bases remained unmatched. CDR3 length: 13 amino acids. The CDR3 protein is CASSFARGNEQFF. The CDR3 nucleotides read TGTGCCAGCAGCTTCGCCAGGGGGAATGAGCAGTTCTTC.

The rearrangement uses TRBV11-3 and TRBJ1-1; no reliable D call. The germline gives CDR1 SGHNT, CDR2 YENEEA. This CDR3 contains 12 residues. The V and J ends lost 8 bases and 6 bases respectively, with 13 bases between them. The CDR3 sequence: CASGAGSAEAFF. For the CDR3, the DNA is TGTGCCAGCGGCGCAGGTAGCGCTGAAGCTTTCTTT.

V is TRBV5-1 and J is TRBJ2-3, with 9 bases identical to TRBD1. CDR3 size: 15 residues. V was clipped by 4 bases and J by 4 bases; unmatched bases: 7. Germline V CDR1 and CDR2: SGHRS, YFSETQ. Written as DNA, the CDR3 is TGCGCCAGCAGCGGGCCGGGACAGGGCGCAGATACGCAGTATTTT. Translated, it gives CASSGPGQGADTQYF.

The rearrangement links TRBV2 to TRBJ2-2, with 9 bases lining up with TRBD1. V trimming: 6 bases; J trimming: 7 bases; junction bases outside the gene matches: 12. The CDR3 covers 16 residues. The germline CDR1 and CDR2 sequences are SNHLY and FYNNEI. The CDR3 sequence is CASSNDRGIGIGELFF. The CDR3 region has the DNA TGTGCCAGCAGCAACGACAGGGGGATCGGTATCGGGGAGCTGTTTTTT. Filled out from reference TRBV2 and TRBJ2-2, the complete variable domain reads EPEVTQTPSHQVTQMGQEVILRCVPISNHLYFYWYRQILGQKVEFLVSFYNNEISEKSEIFDDQFSVERPDGSNFTLKIRSTKLEDSAMYFCASSNDRGIGIGELFFGEGSRLTVL.

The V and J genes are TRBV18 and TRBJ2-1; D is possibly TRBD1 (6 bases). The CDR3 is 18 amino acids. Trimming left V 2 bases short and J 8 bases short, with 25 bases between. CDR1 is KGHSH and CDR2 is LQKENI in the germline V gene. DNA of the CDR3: TGTGCCAGCTCACCAAGGGGCCTTATACAGGGAGAGGTTTATGAGCAGTTCTTC. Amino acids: CASSPRGLIQGEVYEQFF.

The CDR3 DNA follows: TGTGCCAGCAGCTTAGCAGGCAGGGAGGACACTGAAGCTTTCTTT. Protein: CASSLAGREDTEAFF. This chain links TRBV7-9 with TRBJ1-1; D is possibly TRBD1 (5 bases). The V end lost 0 bases, the J end lost 3 bases, and 11 bases lay between the germline ends. This CDR3 is built from 15 residues. Germline-derived CDR1 and CDR2 are SEHNR and FQNEAQ (reference sequence).

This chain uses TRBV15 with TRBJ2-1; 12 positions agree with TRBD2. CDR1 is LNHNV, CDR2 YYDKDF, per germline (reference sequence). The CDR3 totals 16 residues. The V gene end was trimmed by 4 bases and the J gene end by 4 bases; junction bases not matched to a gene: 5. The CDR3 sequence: CATSTFGLAGYNEQFF. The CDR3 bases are TGTGCCACCAGCACCTTCGGACTAGCGGGGTACAATGAGCAGTTCTTC.

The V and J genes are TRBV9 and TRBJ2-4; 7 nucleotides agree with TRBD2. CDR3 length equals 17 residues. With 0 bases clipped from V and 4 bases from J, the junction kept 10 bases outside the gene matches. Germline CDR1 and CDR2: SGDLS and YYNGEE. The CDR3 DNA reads TGTGCCAGCAGCGTAGGAGGGGAGGGGTATTATAAAAACATTCAGTACTTC. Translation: CASSVGGEGYYKNIQYF.

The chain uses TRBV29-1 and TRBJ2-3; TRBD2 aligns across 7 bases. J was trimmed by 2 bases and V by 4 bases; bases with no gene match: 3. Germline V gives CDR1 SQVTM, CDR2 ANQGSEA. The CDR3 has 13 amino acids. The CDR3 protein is CSVAAGNTDTQYF. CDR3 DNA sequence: TGCAGCGTTGCAGCGGGGAACACAGATACGCAGTATTTT.

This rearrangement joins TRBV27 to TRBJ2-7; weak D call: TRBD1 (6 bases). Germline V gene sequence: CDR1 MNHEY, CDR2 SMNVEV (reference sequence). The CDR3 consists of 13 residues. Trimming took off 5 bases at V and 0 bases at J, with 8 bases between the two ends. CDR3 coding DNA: TGTGCCAGCAGTACAGGGAACTCCTACGAGCAGTACTTC. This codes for CASSTGNSYEQYF.

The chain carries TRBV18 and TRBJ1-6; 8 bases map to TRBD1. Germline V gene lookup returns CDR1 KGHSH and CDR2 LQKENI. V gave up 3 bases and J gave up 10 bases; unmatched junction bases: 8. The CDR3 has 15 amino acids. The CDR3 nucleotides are TGTGCCAGCTCACCCACCTTGGACAGGGACTCACCCCTCCACTTT. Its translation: CASSPTLDRDSPLHF.

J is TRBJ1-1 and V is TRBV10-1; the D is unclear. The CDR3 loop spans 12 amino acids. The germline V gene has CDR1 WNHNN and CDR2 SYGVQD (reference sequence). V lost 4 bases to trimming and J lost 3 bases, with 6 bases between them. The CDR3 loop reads CASSAGYTEAFF. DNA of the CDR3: TGCGCCAGCAGTGCGGGGTACACTGAAGCTTTCTTT.

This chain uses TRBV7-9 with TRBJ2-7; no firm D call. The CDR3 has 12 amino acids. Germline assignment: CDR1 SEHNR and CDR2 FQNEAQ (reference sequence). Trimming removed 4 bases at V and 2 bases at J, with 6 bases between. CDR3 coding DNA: TGTGCCAGCAGCTCCCAAACCTACGAGCAGTACTTC. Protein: CASSSQTYEQYF.

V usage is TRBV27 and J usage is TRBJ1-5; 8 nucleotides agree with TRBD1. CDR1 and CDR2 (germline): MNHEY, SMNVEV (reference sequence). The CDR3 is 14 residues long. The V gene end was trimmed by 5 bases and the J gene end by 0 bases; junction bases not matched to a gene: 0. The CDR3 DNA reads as TGTGCCAGCAGTACAGGGGGTAGCAATCAGCCCCAGCATTTT. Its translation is CASSTGGSNQPQHF.

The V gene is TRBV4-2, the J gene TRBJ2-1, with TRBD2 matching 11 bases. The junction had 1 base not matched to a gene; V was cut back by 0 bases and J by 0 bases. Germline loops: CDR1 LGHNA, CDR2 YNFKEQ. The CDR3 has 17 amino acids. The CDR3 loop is CASSQEGLAASYNEQFF. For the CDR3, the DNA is TGTGCCAGCAGCCAAGAGGGACTAGCGGCCTCCTACAATGAGCAGTTCTTC.

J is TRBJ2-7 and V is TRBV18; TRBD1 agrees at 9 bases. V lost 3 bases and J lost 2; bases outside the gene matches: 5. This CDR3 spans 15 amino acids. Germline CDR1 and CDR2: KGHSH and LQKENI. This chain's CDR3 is CASSPGQGKTYEQYF. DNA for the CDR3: TGTGCCAGCTCACCGGGACAGGGCAAAACCTACGAGCAGTACTTC. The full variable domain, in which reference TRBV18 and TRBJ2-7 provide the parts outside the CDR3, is NAGVMQNPRHLVRRRGQEARLRCSPMKGHSHVYWYRQLPEEGLKFMVYLQKENIIDESGMPKERFSAEFPKEGPSILRIQQVVRGDSAAYFCASSPGQGKTYEQYFGPGTRLTVT.

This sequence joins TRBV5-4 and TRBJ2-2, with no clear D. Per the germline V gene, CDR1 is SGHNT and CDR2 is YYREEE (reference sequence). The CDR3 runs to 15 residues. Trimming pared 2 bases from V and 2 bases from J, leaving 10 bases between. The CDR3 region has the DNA TGTGCCAGCAGCTTCTACGGTCTTAACACCGGGGAGCTGTTTTTT. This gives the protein CASSFYGLNTGELFF.

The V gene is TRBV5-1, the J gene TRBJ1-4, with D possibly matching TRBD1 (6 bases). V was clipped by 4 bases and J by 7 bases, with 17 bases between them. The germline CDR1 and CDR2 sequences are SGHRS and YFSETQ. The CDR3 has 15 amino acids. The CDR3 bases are TGCGCCAGCAGCCCAGGGGAAGGGATTGGTGAAAAACTGTTTTTT. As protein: CASSPGEGIGEKLFF.

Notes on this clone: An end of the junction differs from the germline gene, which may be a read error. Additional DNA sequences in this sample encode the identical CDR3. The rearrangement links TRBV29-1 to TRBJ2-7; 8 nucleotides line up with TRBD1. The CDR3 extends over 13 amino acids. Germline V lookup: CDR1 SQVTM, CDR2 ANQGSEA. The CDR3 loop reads CSVEGQGAYEQYF. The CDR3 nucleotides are TGCAGCGTCGAAGGACAGGGAGCCTACGAGCAGTACTTC.

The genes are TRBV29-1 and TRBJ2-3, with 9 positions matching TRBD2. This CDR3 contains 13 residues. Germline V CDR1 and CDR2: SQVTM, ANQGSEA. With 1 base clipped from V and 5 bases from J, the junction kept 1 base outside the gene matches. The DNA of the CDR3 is TGCAGCGTTGAAGTGACTAGCGGAGATACGCAGTATTTT. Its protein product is CSVEVTSGDTQYF.

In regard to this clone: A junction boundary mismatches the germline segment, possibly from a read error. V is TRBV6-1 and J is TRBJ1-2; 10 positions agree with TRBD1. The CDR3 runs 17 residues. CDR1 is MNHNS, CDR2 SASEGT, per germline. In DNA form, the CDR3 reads TGTGCCAGTAGTGAGGCCTACGGGACAGGGGTGGACTATGGCTACACCTTC. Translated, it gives CASSEAYGTGVDYGYTF.

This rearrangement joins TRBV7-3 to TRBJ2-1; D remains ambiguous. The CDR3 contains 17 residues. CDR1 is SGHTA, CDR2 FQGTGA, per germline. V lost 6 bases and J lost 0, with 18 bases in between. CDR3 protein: CASSSYVALSSYNEQFF. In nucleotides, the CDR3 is TGTGCCAGCAGTAGTTATGTAGCCCTTAGCTCCTACAATGAGCAGTTCTTC.

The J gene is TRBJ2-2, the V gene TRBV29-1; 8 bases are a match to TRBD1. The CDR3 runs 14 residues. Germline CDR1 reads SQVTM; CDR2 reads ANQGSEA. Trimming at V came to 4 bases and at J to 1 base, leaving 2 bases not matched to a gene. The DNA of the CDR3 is TGCAGCGTTGGGACAGGGAAGAACACCGGGGAGCTGTTTTTT. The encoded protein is CSVGTGKNTGELFF.

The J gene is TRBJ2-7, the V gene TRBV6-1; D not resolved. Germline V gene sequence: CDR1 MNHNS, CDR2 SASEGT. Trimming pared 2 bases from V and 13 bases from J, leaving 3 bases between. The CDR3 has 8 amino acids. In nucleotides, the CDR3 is TGTGCCAGCAGTGAACTTTACTTC. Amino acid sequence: CASSELYF.

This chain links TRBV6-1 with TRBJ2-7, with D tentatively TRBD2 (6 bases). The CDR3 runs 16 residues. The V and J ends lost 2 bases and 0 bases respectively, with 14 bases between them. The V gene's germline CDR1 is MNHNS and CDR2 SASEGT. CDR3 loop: CASSENFGGFSYEQYF. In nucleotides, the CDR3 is TGTGCCAGCAGTGAAAATTTCGGGGGATTCTCCTACGAGCAGTACTTC.

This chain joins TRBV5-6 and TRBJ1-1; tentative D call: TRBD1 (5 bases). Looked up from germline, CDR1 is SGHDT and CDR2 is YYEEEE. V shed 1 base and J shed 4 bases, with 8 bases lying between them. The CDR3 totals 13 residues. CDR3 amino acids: CASSLRGGTEAFF. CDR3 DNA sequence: TGTGCCAGCAGCTTGCGGGGGGGCACTGAAGCTTTCTTT.

CDR3 nucleotide sequence: TGCGCCAGCAGCTTGCAGTTAGCTAACTCTGAAGCTTTCTTT. Amino acids: CASSLQLANSEAFF. This chain links TRBV5-1 with TRBJ1-1; D gene ambiguous. Per the germline V gene, CDR1 is SGHRS and CDR2 is YFSETQ. The ends were cut back, 1 base at V and 6 bases at J, with 13 bases in the middle. The CDR3 has 14 amino acids.

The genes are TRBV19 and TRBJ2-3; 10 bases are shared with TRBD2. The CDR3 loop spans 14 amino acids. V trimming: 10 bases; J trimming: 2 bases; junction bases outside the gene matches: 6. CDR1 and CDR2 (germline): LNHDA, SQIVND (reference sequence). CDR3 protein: CATSSGGPTDTQYF. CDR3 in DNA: TGTGCCACTTCTAGCGGGGGACCCACAGATACGCAGTATTTT.